Presented here are 29 T cell receptor beta chains from one specimen sequenced in a study of T cells after posttransplantation cyclophosphamide. A marrow graft followed busulfan-fludarabine conditioning, with cyclophosphamide on days +3 and +4. Produced via immunoSEQ multiplex PCR; TCRdb's table is partial and in-frame only. Of approximately 40,000 clones listed, over 75% are singletons. This specimen was CD4+ T cells sorted from blood, taken 1,700 to 2,000 days after a stem cell transplant with posttransplant cyclophosphamide. These receptors were taken from a female patient in her forties or fifties who received an allogeneic stem cell transplant from a related donor, was CMV-positive, and had no GVHD. The T cells may come from the graft donor.

This clone has more than one count but fewer than ten. The genes are TRBV7-9 and TRBJ2-1; D is perhaps TRBD2 (5 bases). The germline CDR1 and CDR2 sequences are SEHNR and FQNEAQ (reference sequence). This CDR3 has 16 residues. Trimming removed 4 bases at V and 0 bases at J, with 13 bases between. The DNA for the CDR3 is TGTGCCAGCAGCTCCGGTTCACTAGGCTCCTACAATGAGCAGTTCTTC. Encoded protein: CASSSGSLGSYNEQFF.

This clone was counted a few times. The V call is TRBV9, the J call TRBJ1-2, with TRBD1 matching 7 bases. The CDR3 is 16 amino acids. CDR1 and CDR2 from the germline V gene are SGDLS and YYNGEE. V lost 4 bases to trimming and J lost 2 bases; unmatched junction nucleotides: 11. The CDR3 sequence: CASSYYDRVSNYGYTF. For the CDR3, the DNA is TGTGCCAGCAGCTACTATGACAGGGTATCCAACTATGGCTACACCTTC.

This clone has only a few counts. The chain links TRBV6-6 to TRBJ1-1; D unresolved. CDR1 is MNHNY, CDR2 SVGAGI, per germline (reference sequence). V was clipped by 2 bases and J by 3 bases, with 4 bases between them. The CDR3 spans 12 residues. As DNA, the CDR3 is TGTGCCAGCAGTTACCAGTACACTGAAGCTTTCTTT. Translated, it gives CASSYQYTEAFF.

J is TRBJ2-1 and V is TRBV19; D might be TRBD2 (5 bases). CDR1 is LNHDA and CDR2 is SQIVND in the germline V gene (reference sequence). The CDR3 extends over 14 amino acids. V lost 5 bases and J lost 7, with 15 bases in between. As DNA, the CDR3 is TGTGCCAGTAGTCTCTTGGACTGGGCAAATGAGCAGTTCTTC. Residues: CASSLLDWANEQFF.

The V call is TRBV25-1, the J call TRBJ1-3; 8 bases map to TRBD1. Germline values: CDR1 MGHDK, CDR2 SYGVNS. This CDR3 spans 15 amino acids. J was trimmed by 0 bases and V by 6 bases; bases with no gene match: 4. This CDR3 is CASSIGTGSGNTIYF. CDR3 in DNA: TGTGCCAGCAGCATAGGGACAGGCTCTGGAAACACCATATATTTT.

The rearrangement joins TRBV29-1 to TRBJ1-1, with 10 positions matching TRBD1. CDR3 length: 15 residues. The V gene's germline CDR1 is SQVTM and CDR2 ANQGSEA. Trimming at V came to 3 bases and at J to 6 bases, leaving 10 bases not matched to a gene. Here the CDR3 DNA reads TGCAGCGTTGAGGGACAGGGGTTCTCTGTCGCTGAAGCTTTCTTT. Its protein product is CSVEGQGFSVAEAFF.

This clone was seen more than once but under ten times. V gene TRBV11-2 combines with J gene TRBJ1-6; TRBD1 matches 10 bases. CDR1 and CDR2 (germline): SGHAT, FQNNGV. This CDR3 contains 18 residues. J gave up 7 bases and V 5 bases, and 14 bases lay outside the gene matches. The CDR3 bases are TGTGCCAGCAGCAGAACCCCGGGACAGGGGATACCCAATTCACCCCTCCACTTT. This codes for CASSRTPGQGIPNSPLHF.

The chain carries TRBV19 and TRBJ2-3, with TRBD2 matching over 8 bases. Unmatched junction bases numbered 6, after V lost 8 bases and J lost 2 bases. The length of the CDR3 is 14 residues. Germline CDR1 and CDR2: LNHDA and SQIVND (reference sequence). CDR3 sequence (DNA): TGTGCCAGTCAAGCGGGGGCCAACACAGATACGCAGTATTTT. Translation gives CASQAGANTDTQYF.

The V gene is TRBV7-2, the J gene TRBJ1-5, with no clear D. Germline-derived CDR1 and CDR2 are SGHTA and FQGNSA. The CDR3 has 16 residues. Deletions cut 2 bases from V and 4 bases from J, with 15 bases between. CDR3: CASSLLPGDFNQPQHF. The CDR3 DNA reads as TGTGCCAGCAGCTTATTGCCCGGCGACTTTAATCAGCCCCAGCATTTT.

The sample holds one count of this clone. V usage is TRBV11-2 and J usage is TRBJ2-7; 8 nucleotides agree with TRBD2. This CDR3 is built from 14 residues. Germline CDR1 SGHAT, CDR2 FQNNGV. The V segment lost 1 base and the J segment 3 bases; nucleotides outside the gene matches: 2. CDR3: CASSLVRGGYEQYF. DNA of the CDR3: TGTGCCAGCAGCTTAGTTCGGGGGGGCTACGAGCAGTACTTC.

The chain uses TRBV18 and TRBJ1-1; 9 bases match TRBD1. The V and J ends lost 6 bases and 1 base, in that order; junction bases with no gene match: 6. CDR3 size: 15 residues. CDR1 is KGHSH and CDR2 is LQKENI in the germline V gene. Written as DNA, the CDR3 is TGTGCCAGCTCCCCGCGACAGGGGGAGAACACTGAAGCTTTCTTT. This sequence encodes CASSPRQGENTEAFF.

In this sample, this clone turned up a few times. V gene TRBV5-1 combines with J gene TRBJ2-1, with TRBD2 matching 8 bases. With V trimmed by 4 bases and J by 2 bases, 8 bases remained unmatched. The germline V gene encodes CDR1 SGHRS and CDR2 YFSETQ. The CDR3 covers 16 residues. CDR3 nucleotide sequence: TGCGCCAGCAGCAATGGTGATAGCGGGGCCTACAATGAGCAGTTCTTC. Its translation: CASSNGDSGAYNEQFF.

The chain uses TRBV6-1 and TRBJ1-6; D remains unclear. In germline, CDR1 is MNHNS, CDR2 SASEGT. The CDR3 is 13 residues long. Trimming stripped 8 bases from V and 5 bases from J, with 10 bases between. CDR3 DNA sequence: TGTGCCAGCGCCCCGGGTGATAATTCACCCCTCCACTTT. Translating it yields CASAPGDNSPLHF.

The genes are TRBV5-8 and TRBJ2-7, with 7 bases identical to TRBD1. The ends lost 4 bases at V and 1 base at J; junction bases unmatched: 11. This CDR3 spans 16 amino acids. Germline values: CDR1 SGHTS, CDR2 YDEGEE. CDR3 nucleotides: TGTGCCAGCAGCCGGAGACAGGGTGCGCCTTCCTACGAGCAGTACTTC. Translated: CASSRRQGAPSYEQYF.

The CDR3 is CASSQPSGTRKTYTQYF. CDR3 sequence (DNA): TGCGCCAGCAGCCAACCGTCCGGGACAAGAAAAACCTATACGCAGTATTTT. The rearrangement links TRBV4-1 to TRBJ2-3; D may be TRBD1 (6 bases). The germline V gene has CDR1 MGHRA and CDR2 YSYEKL. With 2 bases removed from V and 7 bases from J, the gap between germline ends came to 22 bases. This CDR3 contains 17 residues.

The chain links TRBV6-6 to TRBJ1-6; TRBD1 matches at 9 bases. The CDR3 covers 15 residues. V lost 2 bases, J lost 9 bases, and 5 bases stayed unmatched. Germline-derived CDR1 and CDR2 are MNHNY and SVGAGI (reference sequence). In DNA, the CDR3 is TGTGCCAGCAGTTACGCGGGACAGGGTACTTCACCCCTCCACTTT. Translated: CASSYAGQGTSPLHF.

The gene calls are TRBV25-1 and TRBJ1-2; 10 bases align to TRBD1. V was pared by 8 bases and J by 1 base, with 4 bases of the junction left unmatched. The CDR3 runs to 14 residues. CDR1 and CDR2 (germline): MGHDK, SYGVNS. This chain's CDR3 is CASSGTGDNYGYTF. CDR3 in DNA: TGTGCCAGCTCCGGGACAGGGGATAACTATGGCTACACCTTC.

This clone was seen only a few times. Here the CDR3 DNA reads TGTGCCAGCAGCTTAGAGGACAGCGGCAATTCACCCCTCCACTTT. This sequence encodes CASSLEDSGNSPLHF. The V call is TRBV11-2, the J call TRBJ1-6; D perhaps matches TRBD1 (6 bases). The V gene lost 0 bases and the J gene lost 7 bases, with 10 bases spanning the gap. The CDR3 runs to 15 residues. Germline assignment: CDR1 SGHAT and CDR2 FQNNGV.

The chain uses TRBV28 and TRBJ2-4; TRBD1 might be the D (5 bases). With 6 bases removed from V and 0 bases from J, the gap between germline ends came to 9 bases. Germline loops: CDR1 MDHEN, CDR2 SYDVKM. The CDR3 is 14 residues long. The CDR3 loop reads CASRLTVAKNIQYF. Written as DNA, the CDR3 is TGTGCCAGCAGGCTGACAGTAGCCAAAAACATTCAGTACTTC.

The chain uses TRBV11-2 and TRBJ2-2, with 8 bases identical to TRBD1. Per the germline V gene, CDR1 is SGHAT and CDR2 is FQNNGV. The CDR3 runs to 16 residues. Germline trimming cut 2 bases from V and 4 bases from J; bases unmatched to any gene: 6. CDR3 nucleotide sequence: TGTGCCAGCAGCTTATACAGGACAGGGTCCACCGGGGAGCTGTTTTTT. It yields the protein CASSLYRTGSTGELFF.

For the CDR3, the DNA is TGTGCCAGCAGCGTGAATCCAGCGGGGGGCCTACAAGAGACCCAGTACTTC. Translating gives CASSVNPAGGLQETQYF. The chain joins TRBV5-4 to TRBJ2-5, with TRBD2 matching over 9 bases. The CDR3 extends over 17 amino acids. Germline V gene lookup returns CDR1 SGHNT and CDR2 YYREEE (reference sequence). J gave up 2 bases and V 4 bases, and 12 bases lay outside the gene matches.

This chain links TRBV27 with TRBJ2-5; TRBD2 matches 12 bases. This CDR3 has 20 amino acids. The germline gives CDR1 MNHEY, CDR2 SMNVEV (reference sequence). The V gene end was trimmed by 4 bases and the J gene end by 2 bases; junction bases not matched to a gene: 17. CDR3 in amino acids: CASSWGRASGGAPTQETQYF. DNA for the CDR3: TGTGCCAGCAGTTGGGGTCGGGCTAGCGGGGGGGCGCCGACACAAGAGACCCAGTACTTC.

V gene TRBV10-2 combines with J gene TRBJ2-1, with D maybe TRBD2 (5 bases). Germline V lookup: CDR1 WSHSY, CDR2 SAAADI. The CDR3 is 15 residues long. Trimming pared 2 bases from V and 0 bases from J, leaving 8 bases between. CDR3 protein: CASSERRVSYNEQFF. The DNA for the CDR3 is TGCGCCAGCAGTGAGCGGCGGGTCTCCTACAATGAGCAGTTCTTC.

The gene calls are TRBV9 and TRBJ2-2; 7 nucleotides align to TRBD2. The CDR3 length is 15 residues. V lost 0 bases and J lost 5; bases outside the gene matches: 4. Germline V CDR1 and CDR2: SGDLS, YYNGEE. This chain's CDR3 is CASSVAGGGTGELFF. CDR3 nucleotides: TGTGCCAGCAGCGTAGCTGGGGGGGGAACCGGGGAGCTGTTTTTT.

The chain recombines TRBV7-2 with TRBJ1-5; no clear D gene. Germline V CDR1 and CDR2: SGHTA, FQGNSA. The CDR3 consists of 14 residues. V lost 9 bases, J lost 5 bases, and 17 bases lay in between. CDR3 protein: CASTDREGYQPQHF. DNA for the CDR3: TGTGCCAGTACCGATCGGGAGGGCTATCAGCCCCAGCATTTT.

The chain recombines TRBV12-5 with TRBJ2-1; 8 positions agree with TRBD2. Germline V lookup: CDR1 LGHNT, CDR2 FRNRAP. Trimming removed 3 bases from V and 13 bases from J; junction bases left unmatched: 8. The CDR3 covers 13 residues. DNA of the CDR3: TGTGCTAGTGGTTTCGGGGGGGCGATAGTCCAGTTCTTC. Protein sequence: CASGFGGAIVQFF.

The chain links TRBV19 to TRBJ2-1, with 11 bases aligning to TRBD2. Germline CDR1 reads LNHDA; CDR2 reads SQIVND (reference sequence). With 0 bases clipped from V and 8 bases from J, the junction kept 9 bases outside the gene matches. This CDR3 comprises 17 residues. CDR3 DNA: TGTGCCAGTAGTATAGATTCGCTAGCGGGGGGATTGGATGAGCAGTTCTTC. It is translated as CASSIDSLAGGLDEQFF.

The rearrangement uses TRBV6-6 and TRBJ2-3; possibly TRBD2 for D (6 bases). There are 15 residues in the CDR3. Germline lookup yields CDR1 MNHNY and CDR2 SVGAGI (reference sequence). V shed 0 bases and J shed 1 base, with 8 bases lying between them. The CDR3 spells CASSYSGGGTDTQYF. CDR3 nucleotide sequence: TGTGCCAGCAGTTACTCGGGGGGAGGCACAGATACGCAGTATTTT.

The chain combines TRBV6-5 with TRBJ2-7; 7 bases align to TRBD1. The CDR3 runs to 12 residues. J lost 6 bases, V lost 4 bases, and 3 bases had no gene match. Germline CDR1 and CDR2: MNHEY and SVGAGI. The CDR3 sequence is CASSSQGTEQYF. CDR3 DNA: TGTGCCAGCAGTTCACAGGGGACCGAGCAGTACTTC.